This T cell receptor (beta chain) comes out of a study of blood T cell repertoires in COVID-19. On the study more broadly: Acute-phase and convalescent COVID-19 samples originated in the United States, Italy and Spain. Sample material is recorded as cDNA or gDNA derived from T cells, B-cell-depleted T cells, or PBMCs.

CDR3 length: 14 residues. V lost 4 bases, J lost 2 bases, and 12 bases lay in between. Germline CDR1 and CDR2: GTSNPN and SVGIG (reference sequence). As originally analysed: By means of reference gene primer amplification, nucleated cell counts were estimated. Data came from immunoSEQ multiplex PCR; TCRdb stores just in-frame clones and leaves some out. D and trimming come from the DNA, and the V and J calls and clone size come from that table. The table lists 120,000 or so clones, around 85% of them singletons. Followed over time, Seattle patients had been enrolled while infection was active. The sequenced material came from peripheral blood. This chain connects TRBV30 to TRBJ1-5; tentative D call: TRBD1 (6 bases). This clonotype originated in a man aged 30 to 45 with COVID-19, enrolled during active disease. CDR3 coding DNA: TGTGCCTGGAACCCGGGACACGGCAATCAGCCCCAGCATTTT. Its protein is CAWNPGHGNQPQHF.